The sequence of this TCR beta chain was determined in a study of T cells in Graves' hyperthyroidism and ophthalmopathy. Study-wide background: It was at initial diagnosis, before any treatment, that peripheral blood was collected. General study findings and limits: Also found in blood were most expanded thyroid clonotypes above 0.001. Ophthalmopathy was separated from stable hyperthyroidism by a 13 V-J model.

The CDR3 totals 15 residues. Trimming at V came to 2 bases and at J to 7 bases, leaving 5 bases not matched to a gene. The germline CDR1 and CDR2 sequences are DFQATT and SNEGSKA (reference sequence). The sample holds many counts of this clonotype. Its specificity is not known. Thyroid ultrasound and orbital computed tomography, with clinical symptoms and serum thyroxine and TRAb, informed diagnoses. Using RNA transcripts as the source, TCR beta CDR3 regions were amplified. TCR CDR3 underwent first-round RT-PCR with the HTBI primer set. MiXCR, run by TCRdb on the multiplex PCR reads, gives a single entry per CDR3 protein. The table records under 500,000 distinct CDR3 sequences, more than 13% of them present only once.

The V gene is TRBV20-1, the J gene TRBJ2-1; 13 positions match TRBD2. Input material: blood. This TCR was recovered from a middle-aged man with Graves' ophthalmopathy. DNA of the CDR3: TGCAGTGCTAGACACGGGACTAGCGGGAAGAATGAGCAGTTCTTC. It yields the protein CSARHGTSGKNEQFF.